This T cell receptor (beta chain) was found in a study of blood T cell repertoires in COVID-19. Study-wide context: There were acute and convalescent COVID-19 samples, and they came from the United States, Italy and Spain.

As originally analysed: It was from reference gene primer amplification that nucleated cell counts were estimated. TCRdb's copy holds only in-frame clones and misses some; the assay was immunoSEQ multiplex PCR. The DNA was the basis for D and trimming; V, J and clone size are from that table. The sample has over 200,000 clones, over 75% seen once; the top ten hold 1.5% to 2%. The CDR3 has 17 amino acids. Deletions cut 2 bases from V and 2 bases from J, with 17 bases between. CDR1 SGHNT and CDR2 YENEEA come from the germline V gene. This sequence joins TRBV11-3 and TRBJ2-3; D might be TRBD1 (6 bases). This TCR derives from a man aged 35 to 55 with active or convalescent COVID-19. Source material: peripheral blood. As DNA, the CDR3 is TGTGCCAGCAGCTTAACTGTTGGGGACACTCCCACAGATACGCAGTATTTT. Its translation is CASSLTVGDTPTDTQYF. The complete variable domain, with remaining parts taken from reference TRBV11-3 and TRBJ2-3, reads EAGVVQSPRYKIIEKKQPVAFWCNPISGHNTLYWYLQNLGQGPELLIRYENEEAVDDSQLPKDRFSAERLKGVDSTLKIQPAELGDSAVYLCASSLTVGDTPTDTQYFGPGTRLTVL.